This T cell receptor (beta chain) came from a study of technical replicates of blood from a few donors. The ends lost 4 bases at V and 5 bases at J; junction bases unmatched: 8. The CDR3 extends over 16 amino acids. CDR1 MDHEN and CDR2 SYDVKM come from the germline V gene. Here immunoSEQ multiplex PCR was the method, and the copy in TCRdb shows in-frame clones only, minus some. The table includes around 100,000 clones, nearly 96% detected once. This chain links TRBV28 with TRBJ2-3; 11 bases line up with TRBD1. Sequencing was carried out using T cells isolated from PBMCs. The receptor comes from a human donor in good health. The CDR3 coding sequence is TGTGCCAGCAGTTCCCCGGGACAGGGGGAGATAGATACGCAGTATTTT. This sequence encodes CASSSPGQGEIDTQYF.